The following is a T cell receptor (beta chain) sequence with its context. Its matching antigen is unknown. The source of the sample is a study of graft-versus-host responses after intestinal transplantation. For the study at large: Each recipient received anti-thymocyte globulin induction, then tacrolimus and steroids for 2 to 3 years.

This table comes from immunoSEQ multiplex PCR, and its TCRdb copy is limited to in-frame clones, with some not included. The sample holds approximately 85,000 clones; 80% to 95% are singletons and the top ten take less than 8.5%. CDR3 size: 14 residues. The germline gives CDR1 MNHEY, CDR2 SVGAGI. The input for sequencing was unstimulated CD8+ T cells sorted from spleen or lymph node cells, taken before transplant. This receptor was identified in a human donor who was the organ donor for an intestinal transplant. The V and J genes are TRBV6-5 and TRBJ2-5, with 11 bases matching TRBD2. The J call may be incorrect, as the DNA end agrees better with TRBJ2-7. Here the CDR3 reads CASSFGLAGYEQYF. In DNA, the CDR3 is TGTGCCAGCAGTTTCGGACTAGCGGGCTACGAGCAGTACTTC.